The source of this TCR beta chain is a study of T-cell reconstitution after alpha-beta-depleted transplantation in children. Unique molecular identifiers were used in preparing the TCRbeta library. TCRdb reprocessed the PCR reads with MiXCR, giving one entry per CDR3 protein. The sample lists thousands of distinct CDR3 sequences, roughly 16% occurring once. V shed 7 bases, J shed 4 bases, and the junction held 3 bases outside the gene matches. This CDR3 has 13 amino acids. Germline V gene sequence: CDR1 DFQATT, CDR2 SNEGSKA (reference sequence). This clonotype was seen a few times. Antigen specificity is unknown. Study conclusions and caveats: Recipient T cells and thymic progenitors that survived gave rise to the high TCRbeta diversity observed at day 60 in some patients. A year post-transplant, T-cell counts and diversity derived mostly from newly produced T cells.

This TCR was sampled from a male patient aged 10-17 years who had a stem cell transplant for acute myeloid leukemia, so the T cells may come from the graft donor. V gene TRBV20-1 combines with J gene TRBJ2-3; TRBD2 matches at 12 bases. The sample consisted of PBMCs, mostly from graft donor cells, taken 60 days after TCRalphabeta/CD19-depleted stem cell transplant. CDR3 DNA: TGCAGTGAAACTAGCGGGAGGTCAGATACGCAGTATTTT. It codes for CSETSGRSDTQYF.